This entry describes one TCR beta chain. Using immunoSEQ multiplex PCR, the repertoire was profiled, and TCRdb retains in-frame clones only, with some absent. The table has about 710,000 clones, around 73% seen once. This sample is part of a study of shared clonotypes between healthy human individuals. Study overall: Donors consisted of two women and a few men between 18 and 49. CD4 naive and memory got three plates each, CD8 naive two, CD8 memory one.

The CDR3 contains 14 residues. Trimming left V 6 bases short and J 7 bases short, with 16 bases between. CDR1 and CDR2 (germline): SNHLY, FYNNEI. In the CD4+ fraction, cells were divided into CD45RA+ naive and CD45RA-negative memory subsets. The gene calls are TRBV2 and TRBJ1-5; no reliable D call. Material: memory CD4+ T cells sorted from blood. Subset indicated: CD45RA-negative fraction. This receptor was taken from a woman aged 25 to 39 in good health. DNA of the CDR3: TGTGCCAGCAGCACCATATACTCGGACCAGCCCCAGCATTTT. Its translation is CASSTIYSDQPQHF.